Here is one T cell receptor beta chain with its context. Its antigen is undetermined. This entry comes from a study of T cell repertoires in cytomegalovirus infection. This CDR3 is 13 amino acids long. V dropped 8 bases and J dropped 1 base, with 11 bases sitting between them. TCRdb passed the reads through MiXCR, listing each CDR3 protein once. This table holds about 920,000 distinct CDR3 sequences, approximately 31% found once. Study findings and constraints: The ex vivo response showed dominance by HLA-C-restricted CMV-specific TCR beta clonotypes.

The chain employs TRBV12-3 or TRBV12-4 and TRBJ1-1; D is unclear. The sequence derives from a human donor in good health (CMV status not recorded). Some clones in this sample may be carry-over from other donors' samples. Sample: cultured CD8+ T cells from PBMCs, taken from culture after CMV antigen stimulation. The CDR3 DNA reads TGTGCCAGCGACACGGCGGGGAACACTGAAGCTTTCTTT. Translation: CASDTAGNTEAFF.